Included here is one T cell receptor (beta chain) sequence, with context. Per the germline V gene, CDR1 is MDHEN and CDR2 is SYDVKM. The CDR3 runs 14 residues. V dropped 6 bases and J dropped 7; count of bases not matched to a gene: 9. This record comes from a study of blood T cells in healthy people across ages. Primed by a sample-barcoded 5' primer and a J-beta primer mix, a second PCR proceeded for about 7 to 12 cycles. TCRdb reprocessed the 5' RACE reads via MiXCR and lists one record per CDR3 protein. This sample has about a million distinct CDR3 sequences, with about 51% found just once. Isolation per sample recovered at least 7 million PBMCs.

V is TRBV28 and J is TRBJ1-2; 9 positions match TRBD1. The source material was blood. This TCR derives from a woman aged 55-75 years in good health. In DNA, the CDR3 is TGTGCCAGCAGCCGGACAGGGGTCCTATCTGGCTACACCTTC. Encoded protein: CASSRTGVLSGYTF.